This is a list of T cell receptor beta chains from one sample in a study of cytomegalovirus exposure and HLA in healthy donors. Libraries were prepared by immunoSEQ multiplex PCR; TCRdb keeps only in-frame clonotypes and omits some of them. Of roughly 250,000 clones in the sample, about 86% were seen once. The sample taken for sequencing was PBMCs. These receptors were taken from a woman between 25 and 40 years old in good health and CMV-seropositive. The CDR3 runs from the conserved cysteine through the conserved F or W. D genes are given only for firm matches. Clone size, where shown, is once, few, many, or a class for clones that have expanded.

V gene: TRBV12-5; D gene: TRBD1; clone size: NA; J gene: TRBJ1-2; CDR3 protein: CASGPPTGEKLYGYTF; CDR3 DNA: TGTGCTAGTGGTCCCCCGACAGGGGAGAAGCTCTATGGCTACACCTTC
V gene: TRBV15; D gene: NA; clone size: once; J gene: TRBJ2-7; CDR3 protein: CATSRGSGAYEQYF; CDR3 DNA: TGTGCCACCAGCAGAGGTAGCGGCGCCTACGAGCAGTACTTC
V gene: TRBV21-1; D gene: NA; clone size: once; J gene: TRBJ1-1; CDR3 protein: CASSKSSRQGMNTEAFF; CDR3 DNA: TGTGCCAGCAGCAAATCCAGCCGACAGGGCATGAACACTGAAGCTTTCTTT
V gene: TRBV18; D gene: NA; clone size: NA; J gene: TRBJ2-2; CDR3 protein: CASSPLGGETGELFF; CDR3 DNA: TGTGCCAGCTCACCCTTAGGGGGTGAGACCGGGGAGCTGTTTTTT
V gene: TRBV7-2; D gene: NA; clone size: NA; J gene: TRBJ2-7; CDR3 protein: CASSLEGPTIRSYEQYF; CDR3 DNA: TGTGCCAGCAGCTTAGAGGGGCCGACAATCCGCTCCTACGAGCAGTACTTC
V gene: TRBV30; D gene: TRBD1; clone size: NA; J gene: TRBJ1-2; CDR3 protein: CAWSGQGYGYTF; CDR3 DNA: TGTGCCTGGAGTGGACAGGGCTATGGCTACACCTTC
V gene: TRBV30; D gene: NA; clone size: NA; J gene: TRBJ1-2; CDR3 protein: CAWTPLRREVGYTF; CDR3 DNA: TGTGCCTGGACCCCCCTTAGACGGGAGGTCGGCTACACCTTC
V gene: TRBV18; D gene: NA; clone size: NA; J gene: TRBJ1-1; CDR3 protein: CASSNTPADTEAFF; CDR3 DNA: TGTGCCAGCTCTAATACTCCGGCGGACACTGAAGCTTTCTTT
V gene: TRBV27; D gene: TRBD1; clone size: NA; J gene: TRBJ1-5; CDR3 protein: CASSRRTGASNQPQHF; CDR3 DNA: TGTGCCAGCAGTCGCCGGACAGGGGCGAGCAATCAGCCCCAGCATTTT
V gene: TRBV7-3; D gene: NA; clone size: many; J gene: TRBJ2-7; CDR3 protein: CASSLRPGEGSEQYF; CDR3 DNA: TGTGCCAGCAGCTTACGGCCGGGAGAGGGCTCCGAGCAGTACTTC
V gene: TRBV11-2; D gene: TRBD2; clone size: NA; J gene: TRBJ2-7; CDR3 protein: CASSLDLVSGRLYEQYF; CDR3 DNA: TGTGCCAGCAGCTTAGATTTGGTTAGCGGGAGGTTGTACGAGCAGTACTTC
V gene: TRBV19; D gene: TRBD2; clone size: NA; J gene: TRBJ2-1; CDR3 protein: CASSMASGDNEQFF; CDR3 DNA: TGTGCCAGTAGTATGGCTAGCGGAGACAATGAGCAGTTCTTC
V gene: TRBV5-8; D gene: NA; clone size: NA; J gene: TRBJ2-6; CDR3 protein: CASSLNLDSSGANVLTF; CDR3 DNA: TGTGCCAGCAGCTTGAACCTCGACAGCTCTGGGGCCAACGTCCTGACTTTC
V gene: TRBV19; D gene: TRBD1; clone size: NA; J gene: TRBJ2-7; CDR3 protein: CASSPGQPYEQYF; CDR3 DNA: TGTGCCAGTAGTCCGGGACAGCCATACGAGCAGTACTTC
V gene: TRBV19; D gene: TRBD1; clone size: once; J gene: TRBJ2-4; CDR3 protein: CASSPQGVDIQYF; CDR3 DNA: TGTGCCAGTAGTCCCCAGGGGGTGGACATTCAGTACTTC
V gene: TRBV5-4; D gene: NA; clone size: NA; J gene: TRBJ1-2; CDR3 protein: CASSWNSGHSGYTF; CDR3 DNA: TGTGCCAGCAGCTGGAATTCGGGACACTCGGGCTACACCTTC
V gene: TRBV30; D gene: TRBD1; clone size: NA; J gene: TRBJ2-7; CDR3 protein: CAWSVGTGTPYEQYF; CDR3 DNA: TGTGCCTGGAGTGTAGGGACAGGGACCCCCTACGAGCAGTACTTC
V gene: TRBV7-3; D gene: NA; clone size: NA; J gene: TRBJ1-1; CDR3 protein: CASSLIDSYEAFF; CDR3 DNA: TGTGCCAGCAGCTTGATTGACAGTTATGAAGCTTTCTTT
V gene: TRBV19; D gene: TRBD1; clone size: NA; J gene: TRBJ2-7; CDR3 protein: CASTPDRASSSYEQYF; CDR3 DNA: TGTGCCAGTACCCCGGACAGGGCTTCTAGCTCCTACGAGCAGTACTTC
V gene: TRBV10-3; D gene: NA; clone size: NA; J gene: TRBJ1-2; CDR3 protein: CAISDNRVGYTF; CDR3 DNA: TGTGCCATCAGCGATAACAGGGTTGGCTACACCTTC
V gene: TRBV6-1; D gene: NA; clone size: NA; J gene: TRBJ2-3; CDR3 protein: CASSESGPRTDTQYF; CDR3 DNA: TGTGCCAGCAGTGAAAGCGGACCGAGAACAGATACGCAGTATTTT
V gene: TRBV2; D gene: NA; clone size: NA; J gene: TRBJ2-6; CDR3 protein: CASRRGSGGLSLPGANVLTF; CDR3 DNA: TGTGCCAGCAGGAGGGGTTCTGGGGGCCTTAGTCTCCCTGGGGCCAACGTCCTGACTTTC
V gene: TRBV27; D gene: NA; clone size: NA; J gene: TRBJ2-7; CDR3 protein: CASSSGGGSYEQYF; CDR3 DNA: TGTGCCAGCAGTTCCGGTGGGGGGAGCTACGAGCAGTACTTC
V gene: TRBV6-1; D gene: NA; clone size: once; J gene: TRBJ1-2; CDR3 protein: CASAPGYLVYYGYTF; CDR3 DNA: TGTGCCAGCGCACCAGGGTATTTAGTTTACTATGGCTACACCTTC
V gene: TRBV7-2; D gene: TRBD2; clone size: NA; J gene: TRBJ2-1; CDR3 protein: CASSRGRAVYNEQFF; CDR3 DNA: TGTGCCAGCAGCCGCGGGAGGGCCGTTTACAATGAGCAGTTCTTC
V gene: TRBV4-1; D gene: NA; clone size: NA; J gene: TRBJ2-1; CDR3 protein: CASSQREVGRKFF; CDR3 DNA: TGCGCCAGCAGCCAACGTGAGGTGGGGAGGAAGTTCTTC
V gene: TRBV7-2; D gene: NA; clone size: NA; J gene: TRBJ2-1; CDR3 protein: CASSLSTSGRYNEQFF; CDR3 DNA: TGTGCCAGCAGCTTATCTACCAGCGGGCGCTACAATGAGCAGTTCTTC
V gene: TRBV29-1; D gene: TRBD2; clone size: NA; J gene: TRBJ2-2; CDR3 protein: CSVGEGGMGTGELFF; CDR3 DNA: TGCAGCGTTGGGGAGGGCGGGATGGGCACCGGGGAGCTGTTTTTT
V gene: TRBV15; D gene: TRBD2; clone size: NA; J gene: TRBJ2-3; CDR3 protein: CATSRELPWNGRAHTQYF; CDR3 DNA: TGTGCCACCAGCAGAGAGCTCCCTTGGAACGGGAGGGCCCATACGCAGTATTTT
V gene: TRBV6-1; D gene: TRBD2; clone size: NA; J gene: TRBJ2-1; CDR3 protein: CASSEDGLAYNEQFF; CDR3 DNA: TGTGCCAGCAGTGAAGATGGACTAGCATACAATGAGCAGTTCTTC
V gene: TRBV15; D gene: NA; clone size: NA; J gene: TRBJ1-2; CDR3 protein: CATSRVYSTTGNYGYTF; CDR3 DNA: TGTGCCACCAGCAGAGTTTATTCGACTACAGGGAACTATGGCTACACCTTC
V gene: TRBV29-1; D gene: NA; clone size: NA; J gene: TRBJ2-7; CDR3 protein: CSPRRVVYEQYF; CDR3 DNA: TGCAGCCCGCGTCGTGTGGTCTACGAGCAGTACTTC
V gene: TRBV4-2; D gene: TRBD1; clone size: NA; J gene: TRBJ2-2; CDR3 protein: CASSQTQGDTGELFF; CDR3 DNA: TGTGCCAGCAGCCAGACGCAGGGGGACACCGGGGAGCTGTTTTTT
V gene: TRBV4-1; D gene: TRBD2; clone size: NA; J gene: TRBJ2-7; CDR3 protein: CASSQEKGLAGSEQYF; CDR3 DNA: TGCGCCAGCAGCCAAGAGAAGGGACTAGCGGGATCCGAGCAGTACTTC
V gene: TRBV28; D gene: TRBD1; clone size: NA; J gene: TRBJ2-2; CDR3 protein: CAVPRDRGITGELFF; CDR3 DNA: TGTGCCGTACCCAGGGACAGGGGGATTACCGGGGAGCTGTTTTTT
V gene: TRBV27; D gene: TRBD1; clone size: once; J gene: TRBJ2-3; CDR3 protein: CASSLAGTGWADTQYF; CDR3 DNA: TGTGCCAGCAGTTTGGCCGGGACAGGGTGGGCAGATACGCAGTATTTT
V gene: TRBV30; D gene: TRBD1; clone size: NA; J gene: TRBJ2-7; CDR3 protein: CAWSRDSSYEQYF; CDR3 DNA: TGTGCCTGGAGTAGGGACAGCTCCTACGAGCAGTACTTC
V gene: TRBV10-1; D gene: TRBD1; clone size: NA; J gene: TRBJ2-1; CDR3 protein: CASSEPGQGVKNEQFF; CDR3 DNA: TGCGCCAGCAGTGAGCCCGGACAGGGGGTGAAGAATGAGCAGTTCTTC
V gene: TRBV11-2; D gene: NA; clone size: NA; J gene: TRBJ2-7; CDR3 protein: CASSRIQGSDEQYF; CDR3 DNA: TGTGCCAGCAGCCGCATCCAGGGGTCTGACGAGCAGTACTTC
V gene: TRBV19; D gene: NA; clone size: NA; J gene: TRBJ2-1; CDR3 protein: CASTPTILGPSYNEQFF; CDR3 DNA: TGTGCCAGTACCCCAACTATTTTGGGTCCCTCCTACAATGAGCAGTTCTTC